This TCR beta chain originates from a study of early T cells in non-severe SARS-CoV-2 infection. Study-level results: Anti-spike CD8 specificities were favored by VDJdb matching, whose results missed private and CD4 specificities.

For this clonotype: Its antigen is as yet unknown.

Individual cDNA molecules were tagged with unique molecular identifiers. TCRdb re-called the 5' RACE reads through MiXCR, storing one row per CDR3 protein. Seen here are around 57,000 distinct CDR3 sequences, around 5.7% observed once, and the top ten hold 3% to 3.5%. This CDR3 is 13 amino acids long. Deletions cut 4 bases from V and 3 bases from J, with 9 bases between. Germline CDR1 and CDR2: LGHNA and YNFKEQ. Sequenced here: whole blood, sampled at baseline. The genes are TRBV4-2 and TRBJ1-1, with D uncertain. The TCR was taken from an adult who was a healthcare worker with PCR-confirmed SARS-CoV-2 infection or an uninfected control (not recorded which). The CDR3 reads CASSLAVDTEAFF. CDR3 DNA: TGTGCCAGCAGCCTGGCTGTGGACACTGAAGCTTTCTTT.